One and the same sample provided the 9 T cell receptor beta chains below, sequenced in a study of monozygotic twins with inflammatory bowel disease. After re-calling the 5' RACE reads, TCRdb lists one entry per CDR3 protein, DNA absent. The sample has 150,000 or so distinct CDR3 sequences, and its top ten clones hold around 7.2%. The sample was blood. These receptors originate from a human donor with ulcerative colitis or Crohn's disease, or a healthy co-twin of an affected twin (not recorded which).

The chain couples TRBV5-4 to TRBJ2-3; there is no DNA to check the TCRdb D call of TRBD1. CDR1 is SGHNT, CDR2 YYREEE, per germline (reference sequence). This CDR3 has 15 amino acids. This CDR3 reads CASSDDKQGLDTQYF. Looking up the rest from reference TRBV5-4 and TRBJ2-3 gives the full variable domain: ETGVTQSPTHLIKTRGQQVTLRCSSQSGHNTVSWYQQALGQGPQFIFQYYREEENGRGNFPPRFSGLQFPNYSSELNVNALELDDSALYLCASSDDKQGLDTQYFGPGTRLTVL.

This chain joins TRBV15 and TRBJ2-2. Germline-derived CDR1 and CDR2 are LNHNV and YYDKDF (reference sequence). CDR3 length: 16 amino acids. CDR3 amino acids: CATSRDRALNTGELFF.

The V call is TRBV4-3, the J call TRBJ1-5. Germline V gives CDR1 LGHNA, CDR2 YSLEER. The CDR3 is 14 amino acids. Here the CDR3 reads CASSQERFSGPQHF.

V and J are TRBV28 and TRBJ2-7. Germline V gives CDR1 MDHEN, CDR2 SYDVKM. This CDR3 spans 11 amino acids. CDR3 sequence reads: CASGSSYEQYF. Complete variable domain (other parts from reference TRBV28 and TRBJ2-7): DVKVTQSSRYLVKRTGEKVFLECVQDMDHENMFWYRQDPGLGLRLIYFSYDVKMKEKGDIPEGYSVSREKKERFSLILESASTNQTSMYLCASGSSYEQYFGPGTRLTVT.

This sequence joins TRBV30 and TRBJ1-3; TCRdb outputs TRBD1, but without DNA this stays unchecked. The CDR3 loop spans 17 amino acids. Germline V gene lookup returns CDR1 GTSNPN and CDR2 SVGIG (reference sequence). The CDR3 loop is CAWRPRIRANSGNTIYF.

This sequence joins TRBV5-1 and TRBJ2-2; the D gene TCRdb calls, TRBD1, cannot be checked with no DNA. Per the germline V gene, CDR1 is SGHRS and CDR2 is YFSETQ. This CDR3 contains 17 residues. CDR3: CASSNPRDIPNTGELFF.

This rearrangement joins TRBV7-9 to TRBJ1-1; no DNA is available, so the TRBD1 call from TCRdb remains unchecked. The CDR3 is made up of 15 amino acids. Germline CDR1 and CDR2: SEHNR and FQNEAQ (reference sequence). The CDR3 sequence is CASSPRTGAPTEAFF. The variable domain in full, with the rest retrieved from reference TRBV7-9 and TRBJ1-1, is DTGVSQNPRHKITKRGQNVTFRCDPISEHNRLYWYRQTLGQGPEFLTYFQNEAQLEKSRLLSDRFSAERPKGSFSTLEIQRTEQGDSAMYLCASSPRTGAPTEAFFGQGTRLTVV.

V is TRBV18 and J is TRBJ2-3; TCRdb selects TRBD2, and the lack of DNA leaves this call unchecked. Germline V gene sequence: CDR1 KGHSH, CDR2 LQKENI. The CDR3 is 15 amino acids. CDR3 residues: CASSPASGSLDTQYF. Drawing the rest from reference TRBV18 and TRBJ2-3, the complete variable domain is NAGVMQNPRHLVRRRGQEARLRCSPMKGHSHVYWYRQLPEEGLKFMVYLQKENIIDESGMPKERFSAEFPKEGPSILRIQQVVRGDSAAYFCASSPASGSLDTQYFGPGTRLTVL.

This chain links TRBV5-1 with TRBJ2-7. CDR3 length equals 15 residues. Germline V gene sequence: CDR1 SGHRS, CDR2 YFSETQ. CDR3 sequence: CASSWDSSLSHEQYF.